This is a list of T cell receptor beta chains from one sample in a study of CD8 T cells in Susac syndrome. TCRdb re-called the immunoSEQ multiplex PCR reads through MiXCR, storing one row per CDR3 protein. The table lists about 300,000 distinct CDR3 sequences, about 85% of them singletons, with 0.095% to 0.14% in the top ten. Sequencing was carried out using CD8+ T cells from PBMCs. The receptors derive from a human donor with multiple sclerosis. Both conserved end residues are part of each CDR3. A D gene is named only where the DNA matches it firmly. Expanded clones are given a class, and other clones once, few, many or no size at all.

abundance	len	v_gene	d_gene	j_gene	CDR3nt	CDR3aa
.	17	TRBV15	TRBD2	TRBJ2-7	TGTGCCACCAGCAGAGATAGTGAGCGGGAGGATTCCTACGAGCAGTACTTC	CATSRDSEREDSYEQYF
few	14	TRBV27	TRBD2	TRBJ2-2	TGTGCCAGCAGTTTAATGCGGGAGGCCGGGGAGCTGTTTTTT	CASSLMREAGELFF
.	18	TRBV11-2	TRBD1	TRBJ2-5	TGTGCCAGCAGCTTAAATACGGGACAGGGGATACTACAAGAGACCCAGTACTTC	CASSLNTGQGILQETQYF
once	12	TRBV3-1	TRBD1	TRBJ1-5	TGTGCCAGCAGCCTCGGACAGGCTGACCATCATTTT	CASSLGQADHHF
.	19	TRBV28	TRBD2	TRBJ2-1	TGTGCCAGCAGTCGGCTCCTAGCGGGAGACGTCTTCTCCTACAATGAGCAGTTCTTC	CASSRLLAGDVFSYNEQFF
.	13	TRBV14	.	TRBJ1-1	TGTGCCAGCAGCCACAGGGTAAACACTGAAGCTTTCTTT	CASSHRVNTEAFF
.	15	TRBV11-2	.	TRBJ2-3	TGTGCCAGCAGCTGGGACAAGCGCAGCACAGATACGCAGTATTTT	CASSWDKRSTDTQYF
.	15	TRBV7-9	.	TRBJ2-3	TGTGCCAGCAGCTTAGCCCCTTGGGGAGCAGATACGCAGTATTTT	CASSLAPWGADTQYF
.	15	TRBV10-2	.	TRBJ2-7	TGCGCCAGCAGATTTGATAGGGGAATTAGCTACGAGCAGTACTTC	CASRFDRGISYEQYF
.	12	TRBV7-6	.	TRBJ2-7	TGTGCCAGCAGCTTAAAGAACTACGAGCAGTACTTC	CASSLKNYEQYF
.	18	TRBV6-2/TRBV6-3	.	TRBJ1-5	TGTGCCAGCAGTTATGGGCACCAGGGCCTGAATAGCAATCAGCCCCAGCATTTT	CASSYGHQGLNSNQPQHF
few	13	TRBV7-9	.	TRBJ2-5	TGTGCCAGCAGCTTAGCCTTGCAAGAGACCCAGTACTTC	CASSLALQETQYF
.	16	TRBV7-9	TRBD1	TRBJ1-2	TGTGCCAGCAGCTTGAACAGGGGGCTATCGAACTATGGCTACACCTTC	CASSLNRGLSNYGYTF
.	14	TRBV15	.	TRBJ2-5	TGTGCCACCAGCAGAGGGGCCCTTAGTGAGACCCAGTACTTC	CATSRGALSETQYF
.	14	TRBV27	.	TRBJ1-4	TGTGCCAGCAGTCGGGGATTCCCTAATGAAAAACTGTTTTTT	CASSRGFPNEKLFF
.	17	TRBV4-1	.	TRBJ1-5	TGCGCCAGCAGCCAACCTAAGTCATCGGGTGGCAATCAGCCCCAGCATTTT	CASSQPKSSGGNQPQHF
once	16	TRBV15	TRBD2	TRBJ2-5	TGTGCCACCAGCAGAGATCCCGGGAGGGCTGGGGAGACCCAGTACTTC	CATSRDPGRAGETQYF
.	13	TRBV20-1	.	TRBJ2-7	TGCAGTGCTGGGGACATTCGGTCCTACGAGCAGTACTTC	CSAGDIRSYEQYF
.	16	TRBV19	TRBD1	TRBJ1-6	TGTGCCAGTAGCAGTCGCCGGGACAGGATAAACTCACCCCTCCACTTT	CASSSRRDRINSPLHF
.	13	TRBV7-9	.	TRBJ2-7	TGTGCCAGCAGCCTCTGGGGTGAACGCGAGCAGTACTTC	CASSLWGEREQYF
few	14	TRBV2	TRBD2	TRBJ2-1	TGTGCCAGCAGTTCTAGCGGGACTTACAATGAGCAGTTCTTC	CASSSSGTYNEQFF
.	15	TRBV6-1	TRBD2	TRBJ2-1	TGTGCCAGCATTGATAGCGGGAGTCCCTACAATGAGCAGTTCTTC	CASIDSGSPYNEQFF
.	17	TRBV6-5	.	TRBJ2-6	TGTGCCAGCAGTTTCACGGGACTTATCTCTGGGGCCAACGTCCTGACTTTC	CASSFTGLISGANVLTF
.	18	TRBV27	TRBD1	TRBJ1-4	TGTGCCAGCAGTTACAGTACCCGAGGGACAGAGTCGGACGAAAAACTGTTTTTT	CASSYSTRGTESDEKLFF
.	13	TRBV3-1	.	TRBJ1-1	TGTGCCAGCAGCCAAGGGGCAGCCACTGAAGCTTTCTTT	CASSQGAATEAFF
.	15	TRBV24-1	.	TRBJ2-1	TGTGCCACCAGTGATTCGCCAGCCCCCTACAATGAGCAGTTCTTC	CATSDSPAPYNEQFF
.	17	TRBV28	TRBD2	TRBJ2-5	TGTGCCAGCAGTTTCCCTTCTAGCGGGAGGAGTCGAGAGACCCAGTACTTC	CASSFPSSGRSRETQYF
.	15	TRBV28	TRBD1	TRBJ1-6	TGTGCCAGCAGTCGACAGGGATTCGTCAATTCACCCCTCCACTTT	CASSRQGFVNSPLHF
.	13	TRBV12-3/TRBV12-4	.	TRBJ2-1	TGTGCCAGCAGTTTGACTACCTCCAATGAGCAGTTCTTC	CASSLTTSNEQFF
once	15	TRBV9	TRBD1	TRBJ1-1	TGTGCCAGCAGCGTAGCTCACACAGGGGACACTGAAGCTTTCTTT	CASSVAHTGDTEAFF
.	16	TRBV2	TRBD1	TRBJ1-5	TGTGCCAGCACCGAACGGGACAGGGTTTTAAGGCAGCCCCAGCATTTT	CASTERDRVLRQPQHF
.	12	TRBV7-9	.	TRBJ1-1	TGTGCCAGCAGCTTAGGGAGCACTGAAGCTTTCTTT	CASSLGSTEAFF
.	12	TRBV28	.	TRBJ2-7	TGTGCCAGCACCGGAGGGAATTACGAGCAGTACTTC	CASTGGNYEQYF
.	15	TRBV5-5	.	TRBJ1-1	TGTGCCAGCAGCTTGTACAGACCTCTGAACACTGAAGCTTTCTTT	CASSLYRPLNTEAFF
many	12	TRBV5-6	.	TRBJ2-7	TGTGCCAGCAGCTTAGGGGACTACGAGCAGTACTTC	CASSLGDYEQYF
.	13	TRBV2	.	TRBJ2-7	TGTGCCAGCAGTGAGGGGGGGGCGAGGGAGCAGTACTTC	CASSEGGAREQYF
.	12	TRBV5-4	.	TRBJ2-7	TGTGCCAGCAGATCTAACTCCTACGAGCAGTACTTC	CASRSNSYEQYF
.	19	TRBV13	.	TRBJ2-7	TGTGCCAGCAGCCGATCTCAGTTCGTCCTGGACGGTAGCTCCTACGAGCAGTACTTC	CASSRSQFVLDGSSYEQYF
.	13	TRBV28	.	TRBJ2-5	TGTGCCGCCACCTCCCGATACAGAGAGACCCAGTACTTC	CAATSRYRETQYF
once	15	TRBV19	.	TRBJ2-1	TGTGCCAGTAGTCCCGGAGGCCAATTGTACAATGAGCAGTTCTTC	CASSPGGQLYNEQFF
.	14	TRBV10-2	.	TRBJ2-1	TGCGCCAGCAGTGACGGGAGCTGGTACAATGAGCAGTTCTTC	CASSDGSWYNEQFF
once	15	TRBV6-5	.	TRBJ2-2	TGTGCCAGCAGTTACGGGGCAGGGGCCACCGGGGAGCTGTTTTTT	CASSYGAGATGELFF
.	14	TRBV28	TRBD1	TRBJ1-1	TGTGCCAGCACTCTGACAGGGTTTGGGACTGAAGCTTTCTTT	CASTLTGFGTEAFF
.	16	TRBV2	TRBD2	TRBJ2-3	TGTGCCAGCAGTGGAGGGACTAGCGCTAGCACAGATACGCAGTATTTT	CASSGGTSASTDTQYF
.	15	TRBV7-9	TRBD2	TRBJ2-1	TGTGCCAGCAGCCGTAGCGGGAGGGAGTGGAATGAGCAGTTCTTC	CASSRSGREWNEQFF
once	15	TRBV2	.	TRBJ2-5	TGTGCCAGCAGTGACAGGGGCCTTACCCAAGAGACCCAGTACTTC	CASSDRGLTQETQYF
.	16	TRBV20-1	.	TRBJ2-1	TGCAGTGCTAGCCCCTTTCTCGGGGCATTGCCGTCGGAGCAGTTCTTC	CSASPFLGALPSEQFF
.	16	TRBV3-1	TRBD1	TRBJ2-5	TGTGCCAGCAGCCAAGGTCGAAGGGGGCGAGGAGAGACCCAGTACTTC	CASSQGRRGRGETQYF
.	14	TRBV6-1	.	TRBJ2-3	TGTGCCAGCAGTATAGACGTAAATGGAGATACGCAGTATTTT	CASSIDVNGDTQYF
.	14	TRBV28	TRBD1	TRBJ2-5	TGTGCCAGCAGTCTGACAGGGCGGGTCGAGACCCAGTACTTC	CASSLTGRVETQYF
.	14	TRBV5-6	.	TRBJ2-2	TGTGCCAGCAGCTTGGGGTTGGGGCTCGGGGAGCTGTTTTTT	CASSLGLGLGELFF
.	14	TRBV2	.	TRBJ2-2	TGTGCCAGCAGTGAAGTCTTTAACACCGGGGAGCTGTTTTTT	CASSEVFNTGELFF
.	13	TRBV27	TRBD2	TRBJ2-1	TGTGCCAGCAGCTCGGGGGGTGTGTCTGAGCAGTTCTTC	CASSSGGVSEQFF
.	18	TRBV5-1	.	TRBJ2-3	TGCGCCAGCAGCTTGGCGGTTACAAGGAGACACGGGACAGATACGCAGTATTTT	CASSLAVTRRHGTDTQYF
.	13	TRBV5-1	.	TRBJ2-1	TGCGCCAGCAGCCCCCCGAGGGGCGATGAGCAGTTCTTC	CASSPPRGDEQFF
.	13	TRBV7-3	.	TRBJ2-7	TGTGCCAGCAGGCACGACATTACCCTAGAGCAGTACTTC	CASRHDITLEQYF
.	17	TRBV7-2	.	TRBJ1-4	TGTGCCAGCAGCCCTTCAGCGGGCCGAGCAACTAATGAAAAACTGTTTTTT	CASSPSAGRATNEKLFF